This passage covers 7 T cell receptor beta chains from one sample sequenced in a study of blood T cells in healthy people across ages. A J-beta primer mix and a sample-barcoded 5' primer were used in a second PCR of roughly 7 to 12 cycles. TCRdb used MiXCR to reprocess the 5' RACE reads, holding one entry per CDR3 protein. The table shows 1,500,000 or so distinct CDR3 sequences, with roughly two fifths occurring only once. Sequenced input: blood. The receptors here all came from a woman between 18 and 30 years old in good health.

Comment on this clonotype: A read error may account for a junction end that differs from germline. This chain links TRBV12-3 or TRBV12-4 with TRBJ2-3; TRBD1 matches at 10 bases. The CDR3 length is 16 residues. CDR3 sequence reads: CASSPGQGISTDTEYF. Here the CDR3 DNA reads TGTGCCAGCAGCCCGGGACAGGGGATAAGCACAGATACGGAGTATTTT.

This clonotype was found a few times. The J gene is TRBJ2-7, the V gene TRBV6-4; 8 bases line up with TRBD2. This CDR3 is built from 15 residues. V trimming: 3 bases; J trimming: 7 bases; junction bases outside the gene matches: 11. Per the germline V gene, CDR1 is MRHNA and CDR2 is SNTAGT. CDR3 residues: CASSETAGGYNEQYF. The CDR3 DNA is TGTGCCAGCAGTGAAACGGCGGGGGGATACAATGAGCAGTACTTC.

The chain joins TRBV7-2 to TRBJ1-5; TRBD1 matches at 10 bases. V was clipped by 5 bases and J by 4 bases; unmatched bases: 8. Germline CDR1 SGHTA, CDR2 FQGNSA. The CDR3 extends over 16 amino acids. CDR3 region: CASSPQTGGENQPQHF. In DNA, the CDR3 is TGTGCCAGCAGCCCACAGACAGGGGGCGAGAATCAGCCCCAGCATTTT.

This rearrangement joins TRBV7-9 to TRBJ2-3; D remains unclear. This CDR3 spans 15 amino acids. V was clipped by 1 base and J by 7 bases, with 15 bases between them. Germline CDR1 and CDR2: SEHNR and FQNEAQ (reference sequence). CDR3 bases: TGTGCCAGCAGCTTAGGGACCCTATCACAGAATACGCAGTATTTT. Its translation: CASSLGTLSQNTQYF. Complete variable domain (other parts from reference TRBV7-9 and TRBJ2-3): DTGVSQNPRHKITKRGQNVTFRCDPISEHNRLYWYRQTLGQGPEFLTYFQNEAQLEKSRLLSDRFSAERPKGSFSTLEIQRTEQGDSAMYLCASSLGTLSQNTQYFGPGTRLTVL.

The V call is TRBV5-1, the J call TRBJ1-2; tentatively, D is TRBD1 (5 bases). The V end was cut by 3 bases, the J end by 6 bases, with 12 bases between. The CDR3 covers 13 residues. Germline V CDR1 and CDR2: SGHRS, YFSETQ. CDR3 amino acids: CASSSIWTNGYTF. In nucleotides, the CDR3 is TGCGCCAGCAGCTCTATTTGGACAAATGGCTACACCTTC. Together with reference TRBV5-1 and TRBJ1-2, the CDR3 gives the full variable domain: KAGVTQTPRYLIKTRGQQVTLSCSPISGHRSVSWYQQTPGQGLQFLFEYFSETQRNKGNFPGRFSGRQFSNSRSEMNVSTLELGDSALYLCASSSIWTNGYTFGSGTRLTVV.

The chain is built from TRBV12-3 or TRBV12-4 and TRBJ2-1; D is perhaps TRBD2 (6 bases). V lost 3 bases and J 6 bases, leaving 15 bases between the germline ends. The CDR3 loop spans 15 amino acids. CDR3 residues: CASSFGGVAPNEQFF. CDR3 DNA: TGTGCCAGCAGTTTCGGGGGAGTGGCACCCAATGAGCAGTTCTTC.

The table lists this clonotype with a few counts. The J gene is TRBJ2-4, the V gene TRBV20-1, with D possibly TRBD2 on 5 matching bases. This CDR3 region has 15 residues. Germline loops: CDR1 DFQATT, CDR2 SNEGSKA (reference sequence). V was clipped by 6 bases and J by 0 bases, with 15 bases between them. CDR3 bases: TGCAGTGCCCGCAGAAGCGGAGCAGCCAAAAACATTCAGTACTTC. Encoded protein: CSARRSGAAKNIQYF.